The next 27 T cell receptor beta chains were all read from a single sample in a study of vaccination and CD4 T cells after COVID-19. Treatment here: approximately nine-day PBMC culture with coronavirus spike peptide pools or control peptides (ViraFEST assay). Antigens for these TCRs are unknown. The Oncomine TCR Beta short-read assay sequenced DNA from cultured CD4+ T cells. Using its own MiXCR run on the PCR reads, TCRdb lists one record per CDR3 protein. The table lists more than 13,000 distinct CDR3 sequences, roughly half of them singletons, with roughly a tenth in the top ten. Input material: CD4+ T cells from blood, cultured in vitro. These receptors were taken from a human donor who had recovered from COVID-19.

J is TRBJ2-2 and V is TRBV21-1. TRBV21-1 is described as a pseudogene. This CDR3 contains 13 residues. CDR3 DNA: TGTGCCAGCCCAAGGCTGGTACCCGGGGAGCTGTTTTTT. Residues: CASPRLVPGELFF.

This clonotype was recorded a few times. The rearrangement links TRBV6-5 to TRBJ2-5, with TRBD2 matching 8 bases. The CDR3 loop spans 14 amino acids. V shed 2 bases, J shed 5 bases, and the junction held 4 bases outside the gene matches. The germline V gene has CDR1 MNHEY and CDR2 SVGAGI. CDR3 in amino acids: CASSYQAGAETQYF. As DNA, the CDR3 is TGTGCCAGCAGTTACCAAGCGGGAGCTGAGACCCAGTACTTC.

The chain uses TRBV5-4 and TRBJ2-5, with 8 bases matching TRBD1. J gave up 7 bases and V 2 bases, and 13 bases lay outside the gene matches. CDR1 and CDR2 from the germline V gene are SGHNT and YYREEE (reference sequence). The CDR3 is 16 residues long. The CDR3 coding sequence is TGTGCCAGCAGCTTACCGGGACAGGCGGTCCGGGGGACCCAGTACTTC. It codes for CASSLPGQAVRGTQYF.

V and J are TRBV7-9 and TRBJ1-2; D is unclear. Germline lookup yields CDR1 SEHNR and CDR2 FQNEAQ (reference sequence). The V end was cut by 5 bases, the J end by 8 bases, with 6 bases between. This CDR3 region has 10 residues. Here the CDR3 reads CASSGIGYTF. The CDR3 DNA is TGTGCCAGCAGCGGGATCGGCTACACCTTC.

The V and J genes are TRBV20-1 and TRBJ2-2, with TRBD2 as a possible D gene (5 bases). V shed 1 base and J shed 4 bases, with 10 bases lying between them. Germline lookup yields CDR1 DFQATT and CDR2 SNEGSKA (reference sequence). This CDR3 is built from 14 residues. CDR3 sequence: CSARGGRGTGELFF. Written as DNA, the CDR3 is TGCAGTGCTAGAGGCGGGCGCGGCACCGGGGAGCTGTTTTTT.

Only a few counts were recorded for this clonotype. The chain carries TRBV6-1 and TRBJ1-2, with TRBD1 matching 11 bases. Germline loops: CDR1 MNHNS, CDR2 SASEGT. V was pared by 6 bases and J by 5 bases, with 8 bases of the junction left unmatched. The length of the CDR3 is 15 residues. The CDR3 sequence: CASRLPGQGVYGYTF. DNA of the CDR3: TGTGCCAGCAGACTACCGGGACAGGGGGTGTATGGCTACACCTTC.

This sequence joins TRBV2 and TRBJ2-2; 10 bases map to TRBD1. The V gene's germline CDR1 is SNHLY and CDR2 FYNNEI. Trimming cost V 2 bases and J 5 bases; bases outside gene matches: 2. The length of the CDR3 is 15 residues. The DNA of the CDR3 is TGTGCCAGCAGTGAATTGGGACAGGGGACCGGGGAGCTGTTTTTT. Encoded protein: CASSELGQGTGELFF.

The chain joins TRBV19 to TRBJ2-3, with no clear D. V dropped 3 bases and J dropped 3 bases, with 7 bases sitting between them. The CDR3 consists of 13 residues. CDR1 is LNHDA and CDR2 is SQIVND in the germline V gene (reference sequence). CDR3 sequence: CASSMGWTDTQYF. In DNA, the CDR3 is TGTGCCAGTAGTATGGGGTGGACAGATACGCAGTATTTT.

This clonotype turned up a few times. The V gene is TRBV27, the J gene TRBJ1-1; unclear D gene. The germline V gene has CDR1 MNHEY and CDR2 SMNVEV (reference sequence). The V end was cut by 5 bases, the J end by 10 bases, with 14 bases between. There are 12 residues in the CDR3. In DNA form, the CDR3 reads TGTGCCAGCAGTCAAGCGATGGGTCGAGCTTTCTTT. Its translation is CASSQAMGRAFF.

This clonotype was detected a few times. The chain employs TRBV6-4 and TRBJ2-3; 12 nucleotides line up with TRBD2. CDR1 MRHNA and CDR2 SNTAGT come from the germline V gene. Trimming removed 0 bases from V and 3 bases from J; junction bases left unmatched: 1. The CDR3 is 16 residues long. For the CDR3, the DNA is TGTGCCAGCAGTGACTCCGGGACTAGCGGGACAGATACGCAGTATTTT. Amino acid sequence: CASSDSGTSGTDTQYF.

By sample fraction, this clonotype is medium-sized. CDR3 sequence (DNA): TGTGCCAGCAGCTTAGCGAGGCGGGGCGGGTATTCACCCCTCCACTTT. Translating gives CASSLARRGGYSPLHF. The chain joins TRBV7-6 to TRBJ1-6, with a weak D call TRBD1 (5 bases). The germline V gene has CDR1 SGHVS and CDR2 FNYEAQ. Trimming cost V 0 bases and J 8 bases, with 14 bases left between them. This CDR3 comprises 16 residues.

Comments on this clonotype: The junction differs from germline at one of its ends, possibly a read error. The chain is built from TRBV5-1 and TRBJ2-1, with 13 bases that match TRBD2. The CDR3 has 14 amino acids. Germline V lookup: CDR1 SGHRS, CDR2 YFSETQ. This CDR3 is CASSQGTSGAKCHF. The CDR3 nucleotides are TGCGCCAGCAGCCAGGGGACTAGCGGGGCTAAATGTCACTTC.

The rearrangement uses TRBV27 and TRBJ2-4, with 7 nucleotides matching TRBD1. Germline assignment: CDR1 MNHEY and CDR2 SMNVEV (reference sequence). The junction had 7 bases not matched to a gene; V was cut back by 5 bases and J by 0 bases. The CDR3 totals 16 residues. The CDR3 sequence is CASSPQGELAKNIQYF. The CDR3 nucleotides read TGTGCCAGCAGTCCTCAGGGGGAACTAGCCAAAAACATTCAGTACTTC.

The CDR3 bases are TGTGCCAGCAGTTACGGGGGGGCTGGGGCCAACGTCCTGACTTTC. Translation: CASSYGGAGANVLTF. The chain employs TRBV6-2 or TRBV6-3 and TRBJ2-6, with 7 positions matching TRBD2. This CDR3 comprises 15 residues. V was clipped by 2 bases and J by 2 bases; unmatched bases: 0. Germline assignment: CDR1 MNHEY and CDR2 SVGEGT.

This CDR3 reads CAWGAGTSGQETQYF. The DNA of the CDR3 is TGTGCCTGGGGAGCCGGGACTAGCGGACAAGAGACCCAGTACTTC. The chain links TRBV30 to TRBJ2-5; 11 positions match TRBD2. This CDR3 is built from 15 residues. J gave up 2 bases and V 5 bases, and 7 bases lay outside the gene matches. The germline V gene has CDR1 GTSNPN and CDR2 SVGIG (reference sequence). Based on the CDR3 plus reference TRBV30 and TRBJ2-5, the full variable domain is SQTIHQWPATLVQPVGSPLSLECTVEGTSNPNLYWYRQAAGRGLQLLFYSVGIGQISSEVPQNLSASRPQDRQFILSSKKLLLSDSGFYLCAWGAGTSGQETQYFGPGTRLLVL.

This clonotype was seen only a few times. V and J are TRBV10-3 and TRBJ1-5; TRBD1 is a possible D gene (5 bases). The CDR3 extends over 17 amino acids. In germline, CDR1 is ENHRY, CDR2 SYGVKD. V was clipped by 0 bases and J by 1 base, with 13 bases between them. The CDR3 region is CAISESVGTRSNQPQHF. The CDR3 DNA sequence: TGTGCCATCAGTGAGTCCGTCGGGACCAGGAGCAATCAGCCCCAGCATTTT.

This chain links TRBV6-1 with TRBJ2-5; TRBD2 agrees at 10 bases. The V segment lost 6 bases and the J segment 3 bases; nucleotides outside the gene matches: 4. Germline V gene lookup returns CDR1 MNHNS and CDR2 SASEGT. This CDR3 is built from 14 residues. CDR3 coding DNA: TGTGCCAGCAGCGACGGACTAGCGGAAGAGACCCAGTACTTC. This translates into CASSDGLAEETQYF.

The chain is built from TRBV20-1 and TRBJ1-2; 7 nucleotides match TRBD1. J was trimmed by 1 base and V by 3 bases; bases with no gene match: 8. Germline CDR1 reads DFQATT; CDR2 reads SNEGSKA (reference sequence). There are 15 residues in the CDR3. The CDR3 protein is CSARVVAGGNYGYTF. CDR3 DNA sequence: TGCAGTGCTAGGGTCGTTGCAGGGGGTAACTATGGCTACACCTTC.

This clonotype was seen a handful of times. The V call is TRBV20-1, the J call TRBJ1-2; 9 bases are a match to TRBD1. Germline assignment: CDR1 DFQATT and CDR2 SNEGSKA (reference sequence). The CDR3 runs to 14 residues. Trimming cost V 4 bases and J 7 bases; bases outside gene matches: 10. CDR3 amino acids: CSAKMLGQGTGYTF. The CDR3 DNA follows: TGCAGTGCTAAGATGTTGGGACAGGGTACTGGCTACACCTTC.

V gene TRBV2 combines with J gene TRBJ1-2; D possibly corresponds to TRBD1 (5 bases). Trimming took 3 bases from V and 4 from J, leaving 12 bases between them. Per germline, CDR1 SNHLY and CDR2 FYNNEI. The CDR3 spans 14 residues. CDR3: CASSEMRGGYGYTF. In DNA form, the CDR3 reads TGTGCCAGCAGTGAGATGCGGGGGGGCTATGGCTACACCTTC.

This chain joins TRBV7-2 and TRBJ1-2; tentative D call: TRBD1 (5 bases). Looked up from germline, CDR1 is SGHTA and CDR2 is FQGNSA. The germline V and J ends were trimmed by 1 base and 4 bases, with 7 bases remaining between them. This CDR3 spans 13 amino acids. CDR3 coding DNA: TGTGCCAGCAGCTTAGGACAGTCCTATGGCTACACCTTC. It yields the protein CASSLGQSYGYTF. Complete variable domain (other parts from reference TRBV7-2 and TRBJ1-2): GAGVSQSPSNKVTEKGKDVELRCDPISGHTALYWYRQSLGQGLEFLIYFQGNSAPDKSGLPSDRFSAERTGGSVSTLTIQRTQQEDSAVYLCASSLGQSYGYTFGSGTRLTVV.

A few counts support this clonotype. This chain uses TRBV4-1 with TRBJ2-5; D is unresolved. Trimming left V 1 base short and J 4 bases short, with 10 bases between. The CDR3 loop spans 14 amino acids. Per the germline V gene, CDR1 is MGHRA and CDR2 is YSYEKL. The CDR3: CASSQVAFLETQYF. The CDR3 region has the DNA TGCGCCAGCAGCCAAGTTGCGTTCTTAGAGACCCAGTACTTC.

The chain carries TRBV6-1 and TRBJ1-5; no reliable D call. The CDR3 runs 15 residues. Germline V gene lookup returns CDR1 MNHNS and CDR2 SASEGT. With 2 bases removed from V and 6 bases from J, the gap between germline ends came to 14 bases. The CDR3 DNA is TGTGCCAGCAGTGAATCGAGGGAACGGAGTCAGCCCCAGCATTTT. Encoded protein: CASSESRERSQPQHF.

The CDR3 DNA reads TGCGCCAGCAGCTTGGTGGCGGGGACGGGGGCCGGGGAGCTGTTTTTT. Protein product: CASSLVAGTGAGELFF. V gene TRBV5-1 combines with J gene TRBJ2-2, with a tentative D call TRBD2 (6 bases). Germline loops: CDR1 SGHRS, CDR2 YFSETQ. This CDR3 spans 16 amino acids. Trimming took 0 bases from V and 6 from J, leaving 15 bases between them.

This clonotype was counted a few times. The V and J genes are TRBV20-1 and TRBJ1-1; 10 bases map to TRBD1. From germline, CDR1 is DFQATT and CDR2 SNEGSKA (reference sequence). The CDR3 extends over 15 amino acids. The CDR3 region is CRGGTGALSNTEAFF. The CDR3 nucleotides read TGCAGGGGGGGGACAGGGGCCCTTTCGAACACTGAAGCTTTCTTT.

As DNA, the CDR3 is TGTGCCATCAGTGGAACAGGGGGCGGTGGTGAAGCTTTCTTT. This encodes CAISGTGGGGEAFF. The chain uses TRBV10-3 and TRBJ1-1, with 9 positions matching TRBD1. The germline CDR1 and CDR2 sequences are ENHRY and SYGVKD. The junction had 7 bases not matched to a gene; V was cut back by 4 bases and J by 7 bases. The CDR3 loop spans 14 amino acids.

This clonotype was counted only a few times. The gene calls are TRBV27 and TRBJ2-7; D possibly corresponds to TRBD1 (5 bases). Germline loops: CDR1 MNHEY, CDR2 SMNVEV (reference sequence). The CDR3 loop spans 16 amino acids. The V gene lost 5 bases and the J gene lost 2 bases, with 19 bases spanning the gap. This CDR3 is CASSRPKGDGAYEQYF. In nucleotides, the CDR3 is TGTGCCAGCAGTCGGCCCAAAGGGGATGGGGCCTACGAGCAGTACTTC.